The next 8 T cell receptor beta chains were all read from a single sample in a study of T-cell reconstitution after alpha-beta-depleted transplantation in children. Preparing the TCRbeta library involved the use of unique molecular identifiers. MiXCR was run by TCRdb on the PCR reads, yielding one entry per CDR3 protein. Of around 600,000 distinct CDR3 sequences listed, 10% to 13% are singletons. Sequenced here: PBMCs from the stem cell graft donor, sampled from the stem cell graft. Receptor source: a human donor who donated a stem cell graft to a child with acute myeloid leukemia.

Many counts were recorded for this clonotype. CDR3 sequence (DNA): TGTGCCAGCAGCCAAACCGGGACTACTCCCTACGAGCAGTACTTC. Protein: CASSQTGTTPYEQYF. The V call is TRBV7-2, the J call TRBJ2-7, with 7 bases fitting TRBD2. V gave up 5 bases and J gave up 2 bases; unmatched junction bases: 9. The CDR3 loop spans 15 amino acids. Germline V gives CDR1 SGHTA, CDR2 FQGNSA.

This clonotype was counted between two and nine times. The rearrangement uses TRBV5-1 and TRBJ2-6; 8 positions match TRBD1. The V segment lost 4 bases and the J segment 0 bases; nucleotides outside the gene matches: 3. In germline, CDR1 is SGHRS, CDR2 YFSETQ. The CDR3 sequence is 16 residues long. The CDR3 DNA reads TGCGCCAGCAGCATGACAGGGGCCTCTGGGGCCAACGTCCTGACTTTC. Protein sequence: CASSMTGASGANVLTF.

J is TRBJ2-3 and V is TRBV15; 7 bases line up with TRBD2. The CDR3 spans 16 residues. Germline V lookup: CDR1 LNHNV, CDR2 YYDKDF (reference sequence). V lost 3 bases and J lost 8; bases outside the gene matches: 14. CDR3 in DNA: TGTGCCACCAGCAGTGACTTAGGGAGGGCCACCGGTACGCAGTATTTT. Protein: CATSSDLGRATGTQYF.

This clonotype was counted only a few times. The genes are TRBV5-5 and TRBJ2-3; possibly TRBD2 for D (6 bases). This CDR3 spans 12 amino acids. Trimming cost V 7 bases and J 6 bases, with 12 bases left between them. Germline V gene lookup returns CDR1 SGHKS and CDR2 YYEKEE (reference sequence). In DNA, the CDR3 is TGTGCCAGCGCCGATCTAGCGGATACGCAGTATTTT. This codes for CASADLADTQYF.

J is TRBJ2-5 and V is TRBV5-1; the D gene is possibly TRBD1 (5 bases). Germline V CDR1 and CDR2: SGHRS, YFSETQ. This CDR3 is 15 amino acids long. Trimming cost V 0 bases and J 5 bases, with 14 bases left between them. The DNA of the CDR3 is TGCGCCAGCAGCTTGGGAAGTGTTTCAGGGGAGACCCAGTACTTC. It specifies CASSLGSVSGETQYF.

The chain recombines TRBV29-1 with TRBJ2-4; TRBD2 matches at 9 bases. CDR3 size: 17 residues. The V segment lost 3 bases and the J segment 1 base; nucleotides outside the gene matches: 10. Germline CDR1 is SQVTM and CDR2 is ANQGSEA. The CDR3: CSVESRAGGIAKNIQYF. Here the CDR3 DNA reads TGCAGCGTTGAGTCCCGAGCGGGAGGTATTGCCAAAAACATTCAGTACTTC. Supplemented by reference TRBV29-1 and TRBJ2-4, the full variable domain reads SAVISQKPSRDICQRGTSLTIQCQVDSQVTMMFWYRQQPGQSLTLIATANQGSEATYESGFVIDKFPISRPNLTFSTLTVSNMSPEDSSIYLCSVESRAGGIAKNIQYFGAGTRLSVL.

This clonotype was recorded many times. The chain employs TRBV20-1 and TRBJ2-3; no clear D. This CDR3 is 14 amino acids long. The V gene's germline CDR1 is DFQATT and CDR2 SNEGSKA (reference sequence). V was cut by 0 bases and J by 2 bases, with 9 bases left in between. CDR3 sequence reads: CSARDIVVTDTQYF. The CDR3 DNA is TGCAGTGCTAGAGATATCGTTGTCACAGATACGCAGTATTTT.

Only a few counts were recorded for this clonotype. V and J are TRBV7-3 and TRBJ1-1; no clear D. V was trimmed by 2 bases and J by 0 bases, leaving 7 bases between them. CDR3 length: 14 amino acids. CDR1 SGHTA and CDR2 FQGTGA come from the germline V gene. This chain's CDR3 is CASSLEQMNTEAFF. The DNA for the CDR3 is TGTGCCAGCAGCTTAGAACAGATGAACACTGAAGCTTTCTTT.